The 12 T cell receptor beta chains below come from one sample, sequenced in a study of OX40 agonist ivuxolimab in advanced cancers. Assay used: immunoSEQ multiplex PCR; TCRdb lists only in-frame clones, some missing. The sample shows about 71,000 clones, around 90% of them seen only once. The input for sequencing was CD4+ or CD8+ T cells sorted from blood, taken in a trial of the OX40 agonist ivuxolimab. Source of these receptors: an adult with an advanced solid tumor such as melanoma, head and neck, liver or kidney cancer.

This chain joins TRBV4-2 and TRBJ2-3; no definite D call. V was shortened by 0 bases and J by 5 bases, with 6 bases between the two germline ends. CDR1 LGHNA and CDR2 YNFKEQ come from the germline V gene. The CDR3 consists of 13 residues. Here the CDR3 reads CASSQEDEDTQYF. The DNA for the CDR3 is TGTGCCAGCAGCCAAGAGGACGAAGATACGCAGTATTTT.

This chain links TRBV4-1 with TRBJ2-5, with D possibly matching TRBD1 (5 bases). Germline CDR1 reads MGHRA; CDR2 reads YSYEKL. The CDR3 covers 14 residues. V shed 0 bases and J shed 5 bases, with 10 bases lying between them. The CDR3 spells CASSQDRVKETQYF. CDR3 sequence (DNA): TGCGCCAGCAGCCAAGACAGGGTGAAGGAGACCCAGTACTTC.

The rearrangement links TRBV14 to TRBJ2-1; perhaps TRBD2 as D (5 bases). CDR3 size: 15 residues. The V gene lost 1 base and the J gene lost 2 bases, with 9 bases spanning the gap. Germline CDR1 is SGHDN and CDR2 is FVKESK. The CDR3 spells CASSQVPGTYNEQFF. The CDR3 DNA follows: TGTGCCAGCAGCCAAGTCCCCGGGACCTACAATGAGCAGTTCTTC.

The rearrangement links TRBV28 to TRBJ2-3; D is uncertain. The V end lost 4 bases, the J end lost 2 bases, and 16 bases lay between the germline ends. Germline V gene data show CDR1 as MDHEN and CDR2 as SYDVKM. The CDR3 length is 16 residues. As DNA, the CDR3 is TGTGCCAGCAGTTACACTGGACCGAGCTACACAGATACGCAGTATTTT. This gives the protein CASSYTGPSYTDTQYF. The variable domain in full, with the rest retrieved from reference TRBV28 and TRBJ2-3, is DVKVTQSSRYLVKRTGEKVFLECVQDMDHENMFWYRQDPGLGLRLIYFSYDVKMKEKGDIPEGYSVSREKKERFSLILESASTNQTSMYLCASSYTGPSYTDTQYFGPGTRLTVL.

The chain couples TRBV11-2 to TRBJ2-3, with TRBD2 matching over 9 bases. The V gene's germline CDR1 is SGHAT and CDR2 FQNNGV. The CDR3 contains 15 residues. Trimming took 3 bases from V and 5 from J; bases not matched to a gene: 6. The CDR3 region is CASSFSGSKEDTQYF. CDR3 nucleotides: TGTGCCAGCAGCTTTAGCGGGAGTAAGGAAGATACGCAGTATTTT.

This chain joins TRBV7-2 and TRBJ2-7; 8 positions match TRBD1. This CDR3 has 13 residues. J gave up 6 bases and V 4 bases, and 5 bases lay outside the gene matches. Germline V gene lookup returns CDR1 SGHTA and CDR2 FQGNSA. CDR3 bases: TGTGCCAGCAGCTCAATGGACAGGGCCGAGCAGTACTTC. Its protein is CASSSMDRAEQYF.

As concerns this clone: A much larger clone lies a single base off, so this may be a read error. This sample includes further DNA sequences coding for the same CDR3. CDR3 protein: CASGRASYEQYF. DNA for the CDR3: TGTGCCAGCGGTAGGGCCAGCTACGAGCAGTACTTC. The V and J genes are TRBV6-1 and TRBJ2-7, with D unresolved. The germline V gene encodes CDR1 MNHNS and CDR2 SASEGT. The CDR3 is 12 residues long. Trimming left V 8 bases short and J 3 bases short, with 11 bases between.

CDR3 loop: CASSYSGQGPSYEQYF. In nucleotides, the CDR3 is TGTGCCAGCAGTTACTCGGGACAAGGACCTTCCTACGAGCAGTACTTC. The chain joins TRBV6-5 to TRBJ2-7; D perhaps matches TRBD1 (6 bases). The germline V and J ends were trimmed by 0 bases and 1 base, with 13 bases remaining between them. The CDR3 runs to 16 residues. Germline V gives CDR1 MNHEY, CDR2 SVGAGI.

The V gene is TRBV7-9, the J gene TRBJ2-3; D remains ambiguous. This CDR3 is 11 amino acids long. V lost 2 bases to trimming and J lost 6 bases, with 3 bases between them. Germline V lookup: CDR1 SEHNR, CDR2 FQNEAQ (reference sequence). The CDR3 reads CASSLPDTQYF. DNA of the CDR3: TGTGCCAGCAGCTTACCGGATACGCAGTATTTT. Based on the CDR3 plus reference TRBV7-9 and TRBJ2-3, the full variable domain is DTGVSQNPRHKITKRGQNVTFRCDPISEHNRLYWYRQTLGQGPEFLTYFQNEAQLEKSRLLSDRFSAERPKGSFSTLEIQRTEQGDSAMYLCASSLPDTQYFGPGTRLTVL.

The CDR3 protein is CASSLVSSGRIENEQFF. The CDR3 DNA follows: TGTGCCAGCAGCTTAGTCTCTAGCGGGAGGATCGAGAATGAGCAGTTCTTC. The chain is built from TRBV11-2 and TRBJ2-1, with TRBD2 matching 11 bases. This CDR3 spans 17 amino acids. Germline CDR1 reads SGHAT; CDR2 reads FQNNGV. The V segment lost 1 base and the J segment 7 bases; nucleotides outside the gene matches: 9.

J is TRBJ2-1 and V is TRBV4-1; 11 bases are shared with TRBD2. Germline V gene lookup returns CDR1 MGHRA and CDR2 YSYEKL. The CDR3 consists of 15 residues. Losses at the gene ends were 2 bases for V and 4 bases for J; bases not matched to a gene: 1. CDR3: CASSQLAGGYNEQFF. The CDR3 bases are TGCGCCAGCAGCCAATTAGCGGGAGGGTACAATGAGCAGTTCTTC.

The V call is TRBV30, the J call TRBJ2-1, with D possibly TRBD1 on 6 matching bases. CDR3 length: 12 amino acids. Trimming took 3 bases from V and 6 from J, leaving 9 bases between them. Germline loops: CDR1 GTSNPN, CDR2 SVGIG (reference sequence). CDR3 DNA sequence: TGTGCCTGGAGGATGGACAGCAATGAGCAGTTCTTC. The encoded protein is CAWRMDSNEQFF. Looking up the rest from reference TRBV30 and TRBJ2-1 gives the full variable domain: SQTIHQWPATLVQPVGSPLSLECTVEGTSNPNLYWYRQAAGRGLQLLFYSVGIGQISSEVPQNLSASRPQDRQFILSSKKLLLSDSGFYLCAWRMDSNEQFFGPGTRLTVL.